The sequence of this T cell receptor beta chain was determined in a study of blood T cells in healthy people across ages. Overall study: Researchers report that template switching captured about one barcoded beta molecule per two T cells. Study-level points and caveats: From one million sequenced T cells, diversity estimates were lower bounds. Whereas aged donors had fewer naive CD4+ cells, long-lived donors had more of them and higher diversity.

The use of a sample-barcoded 5' primer and a J-beta primer mix characterized a second PCR of about 7 to 12 cycles. Every sample returned 2.5 million or more CDR3-containing paired-end reads. TCRdb re-derived calls from the 5' RACE reads in MiXCR, one entry per CDR3 protein. The sample lists about 1.8 million distinct CDR3 sequences; 49% were seen once. Germline CDR1 reads SGHRS; CDR2 reads YFSETQ. The CDR3 extends over 13 amino acids. Trimming pared 6 bases from V and 4 bases from J, leaving 13 bases between. On this clonotype: Its target is unknown.

The sample comprised blood. The chain employs TRBV5-1 and TRBJ2-5, with D perhaps TRBD1 (6 bases). The clonotype was recovered from a woman between 35 and 50 years old in good health. CDR3 DNA sequence: TGCGCCAGCAAATTCGGCAGGGGAGAGACCCAGTACTTC. Residues: CASKFGRGETQYF.